These 18 T cell receptor beta chains were sequenced from one sample in a study of vaccination and CD4 T cells after COVID-19. What these receptors recognize is not known. Researchers used the Oncomine TCR Beta short-read assay to sequence DNA from cultured CD4+ T cells. TCRdb re-called the PCR reads with MiXCR, one entry per CDR3 protein. This repertoire shows more than 7,500 distinct CDR3 sequences, approximately 50% found once; its top ten account for roughly 23%. Treatment meaning: roughly 11-day PBMC culture with coronavirus spike peptide pools or control peptides (ViraFEST assay). Sequencing used CD4+ T cells from blood, cultured in vitro. The receptors here all came from a human donor who had recovered from COVID-19.

Only a few counts were recorded for this clonotype. The chain uses TRBV20-1 and TRBJ1-5; D might be TRBD1 (6 bases). The CDR3 sequence is 15 residues long. Trimming left V 6 bases short and J 6 bases short, with 21 bases between. CDR1 DFQATT and CDR2 SNEGSKA come from the germline V gene (reference sequence). CDR3 nucleotide sequence: TGCAGTGCCCTCCCGGGGGGGGCGCGGGGTCAGCCCCAGCATTTT. Translating gives CSALPGGARGQPQHF.

This chain uses TRBV7-2 with TRBJ2-5; D perhaps matches TRBD1 (6 bases). CDR3 length: 14 residues. Germline-derived CDR1 and CDR2 are SGHTA and FQGNSA. V lost 3 bases and J 3 bases, leaving 11 bases between the germline ends. CDR3 sequence (DNA): TGTGCCAGCAGCTTTACCGGGACAAAAGAGACCCAGTACTTC. Its translation: CASSFTGTKETQYF.

This clonotype was detected only a few times. The chain carries TRBV20-1 and TRBJ1-6; weak D call: TRBD1 (5 bases). V dropped 0 bases and J dropped 6 bases, with 9 bases sitting between them. The germline V gene has CDR1 DFQATT and CDR2 SNEGSKA (reference sequence). The CDR3 length is 14 residues. This chain's CDR3 is CSAREGGVNSPLHF. CDR3 DNA sequence: TGCAGTGCTAGAGAGGGGGGGGTTAATTCACCCCTCCACTTT.

This chain connects TRBV7-9 to TRBJ1-5; D uncertain. V was cut by 5 bases and J by 5 bases, with 13 bases left in between. The CDR3 is 14 amino acids. CDR1 and CDR2 from the germline V gene are SEHNR and FQNEAQ (reference sequence). CDR3: CASSQTAFDQPQHF. The DNA for the CDR3 is TGTGCCAGCAGCCAAACTGCGTTCGATCAGCCCCAGCATTTT. The whole variable domain, filled in from reference TRBV7-9 and TRBJ1-5, reads DTGVSQNPRHKITKRGQNVTFRCDPISEHNRLYWYRQTLGQGPEFLTYFQNEAQLEKSRLLSDRFSAERPKGSFSTLEIQRTEQGDSAMYLCASSQTAFDQPQHFGDGTRLSIL.

This clonotype was counted a few times. The CDR3 region is CASSQTARNYGYTF. CDR3 nucleotide sequence: TGTGCCAGCAGCCAGACGGCCCGGAACTATGGCTACACCTTC. The chain carries TRBV7-2 and TRBJ1-2; no clear D. V lost 5 bases and J lost 2, with 12 bases in between. Germline-derived CDR1 and CDR2 are SGHTA and FQGNSA. CDR3 length: 14 residues. Combining the CDR3 with reference TRBV7-2 and TRBJ1-2 gives the whole variable domain GAGVSQSPSNKVTEKGKDVELRCDPISGHTALYWYRQSLGQGLEFLIYFQGNSAPDKSGLPSDRFSAERTGGSVSTLTIQRTQQEDSAVYLCASSQTARNYGYTFGSGTRLTVV.

V usage is TRBV7-2 and J usage is TRBJ2-7; 7 bases align to TRBD1. There are 13 residues in the CDR3. The V segment lost 3 bases and the J segment 2 bases; nucleotides outside the gene matches: 1. Germline V gene lookup returns CDR1 SGHTA and CDR2 FQGNSA. CDR3 coding DNA: TGTGCCAGCAGCTTCGGGACAGCCTACGAGCAGTACTTC. Protein: CASSFGTAYEQYF.

The V gene is TRBV7-2, the J gene TRBJ2-7, with 8 positions matching TRBD2. The V and J ends lost 3 bases and 0 bases, in that order; junction bases with no gene match: 1. The CDR3 runs 14 residues. Germline-derived CDR1 and CDR2 are SGHTA and FQGNSA. For the CDR3, the DNA is TGTGCCAGCAGCTTGAGCGGGAGCTCCTACGAGCAGTACTTC. Translation gives CASSLSGSSYEQYF.

This clonotype is labeled as medium-sized (0.01 to 0.1%). The chain combines TRBV7-8 with TRBJ2-7; a weak D match, TRBD1 (5 bases). The CDR3 has 15 amino acids. Germline V gene lookup returns CDR1 SGHVS and CDR2 FQNEAQ. V lost 3 bases to trimming and J lost 4 bases, with 16 bases between them. The DNA for the CDR3 is TGTGCCAGCAGCTTTAGTCAGGGCGTTGGGTACGAGCAGTACTTC. This gives the protein CASSFSQGVGYEQYF. Full variable domain (remainder filled in from reference TRBV7-8 and TRBJ2-7): GAGVSQSPRYKVAKRGQDVALRCDPISGHVSLFWYQQALGQGPEFLTYFQNEAQLDKSGLPSDRFFAERPEGSVSTLKIQRTQQEDSAVYLCASSFSQGVGYEQYFGPGTRLTVT.

This clonotype was seen a handful of times. The chain joins TRBV10-3 to TRBJ1-6, with a possible D match to TRBD1 (6 bases). In germline, CDR1 is ENHRY, CDR2 SYGVKD. CDR3 length: 13 residues. V shed 10 bases and J shed 8 bases, with 15 bases lying between them. This CDR3 reads CATKQGTDSPLHF. Written as DNA, the CDR3 is TGTGCCACTAAACAGGGTACGGATTCACCCCTCCACTTT.

This clonotype appeared a few times. The chain combines TRBV27 with TRBJ1-6; D unresolved. The CDR3 loop spans 12 amino acids. Germline-derived CDR1 and CDR2 are MNHEY and SMNVEV (reference sequence). Between the trimmed V and J ends, which lost 5 bases and 16 bases, there was a span of 15 bases. The CDR3 nucleotides read TGTGCCAGCAGTACCACCCGGGCCCGACTCCACTTT. Residues: CASSTTRARLHF.

The chain employs TRBV15 and TRBJ2-3; 9 nucleotides line up with TRBD1. CDR1 LNHNV and CDR2 YYDKDF come from the germline V gene (reference sequence). Trimming cost V 8 bases and J 1 base; bases outside gene matches: 4. The CDR3 has 14 residues. The CDR3 loop reads CATGRDRGTDTQYF. The CDR3 nucleotides read TGTGCCACCGGCCGGGACAGGGGCACAGATACGCAGTATTTT. Filled out from reference TRBV15 and TRBJ2-3, the complete variable domain reads DAMVIQNPRYQVTQFGKPVTLSCSQTLNHNVMYWYQQKSSQAPKLLFHYYDKDFNNEADTPDNFQSRRPNTSFCFLDIRSPGLGDTAMYLCATGRDRGTDTQYFGPGTRLTVL.

Only a few counts were recorded for this clonotype. V gene TRBV20-1 combines with J gene TRBJ2-7; D is possibly TRBD2 (6 bases). From germline, CDR1 is DFQATT and CDR2 SNEGSKA (reference sequence). V was pared by 7 bases and J by 1 base, with 17 bases between. This CDR3 has 14 residues. CDR3 loop: CSGGGDLLSYEQYF. The CDR3 DNA reads as TGCAGTGGGGGCGGGGACCTCCTTTCCTACGAGCAGTACTTC.

This sequence joins TRBV7-9 and TRBJ1-2; 8 nucleotides agree with TRBD1. The CDR3 is made up of 14 amino acids. Per the germline V gene, CDR1 is SEHNR and CDR2 is FQNEAQ (reference sequence). With 1 base clipped from V and 7 bases from J, the junction kept 5 bases outside the gene matches. The CDR3 loop is CASSLGTGWSGYTF. The CDR3 region has the DNA TGTGCCAGCAGCTTAGGGACAGGGTGGAGTGGCTACACCTTC.

This chain joins TRBV7-9 and TRBJ1-2; D gene unclear. Germline V lookup: CDR1 SEHNR, CDR2 FQNEAQ (reference sequence). This CDR3 has 13 amino acids. Trimming cost V 4 bases and J 4 bases, with 10 bases left between them. CDR3 loop: CASSSQRPYGYTF. As DNA, the CDR3 is TGTGCCAGCAGCTCACAGAGGCCCTATGGCTACACCTTC.

This clonotype turned up a few times. The chain links TRBV27 to TRBJ1-2; 11 positions match TRBD1. This CDR3 is built from 14 residues. J was trimmed by 5 bases and V by 5 bases; bases with no gene match: 4. Germline loops: CDR1 MNHEY, CDR2 SMNVEV (reference sequence). The CDR3 DNA reads as TGTGCCAGCAGTACCCGGGACAGGGGGTATGGCTACACCTTC. Its translation is CASSTRDRGYGYTF.

As DNA, the CDR3 is TGTGCCTGGGGGGACCCGTTAGAGCAGTACTTC. Its protein is CAWGDPLEQYF. J is TRBJ2-7 and V is TRBV30; either TRBD1 or TRBD2 may fit D (5 bases each). The CDR3 runs 11 residues. Germline CDR1 is GTSNPN and CDR2 is SVGIG (reference sequence). V was cut by 5 bases and J by 7 bases, with 12 bases left in between. Full variable domain (rest looked up from reference TRBV30 and TRBJ2-7): SQTIHQWPATLVQPVGSPLSLECTVEGTSNPNLYWYRQAAGRGLQLLFYSVGIGQISSEVPQNLSASRPQDRQFILSSKKLLLSDSGFYLCAWGDPLEQYFGPGTRLTVT.

This clonotype was counted only a few times. The chain is built from TRBV20-1 and TRBJ2-7; TRBD1 is a possible D gene (6 bases). Germline lookup yields CDR1 DFQATT and CDR2 SNEGSKA (reference sequence). This CDR3 is 11 amino acids long. Trimming removed 1 base at V and 12 bases at J, with 13 bases between. The CDR3 DNA reads as TGCAGTGCTAGAGGGGGGCTCAATGGGTACTTC. This gives the protein CSARGGLNGYF.

This clonotype occurred a few times. The chain is built from TRBV6-1 and TRBJ1-2, with 7 bases fitting TRBD1. The CDR3 extends over 14 amino acids. V shed 5 bases and J 3 bases; nucleotides not matched to a gene: 6. Germline values: CDR1 MNHNS, CDR2 SASEGT. CDR3 in amino acids: CASSPWDSYYGYTF. The CDR3 DNA follows: TGTGCCAGCAGTCCCTGGGACAGCTACTATGGCTACACCTTC.